One and the same sample provided the 21 T cell receptor beta chains below, sequenced in a study of OX40 agonist ivuxolimab in advanced cancers. The table came from immunoSEQ multiplex PCR; TCRdb's copy has only in-frame clones and leaves some out. Altogether more than 13,000 clones are present, nearly 80% being singletons, with the ten largest covering 35%. Source: CD4+ or CD8+ T cells sorted from blood, taken in a trial of the OX40 agonist ivuxolimab. These receptors were collected from an adult with an advanced solid tumor such as melanoma, head and neck, liver or kidney cancer.

The chain recombines TRBV19 with TRBJ1-1; weak D call: TRBD1 (5 bases). The CDR3 has 12 residues. Germline V gene lookup returns CDR1 LNHDA and CDR2 SQIVND (reference sequence). V was trimmed by 1 base and J by 6 bases, leaving 6 bases between them. CDR3 amino acids: CASSIAGAEAFF. The CDR3, as DNA: TGTGCCAGTAGTATAGCGGGGGCTGAAGCTTTCTTT.

The chain carries TRBV7-3 and TRBJ2-3; TRBD1 matches at 7 bases. Germline CDR1 reads SGHTA; CDR2 reads FQGTGA. The CDR3 is made up of 14 amino acids. J was trimmed by 4 bases and V by 3 bases; bases with no gene match: 4. CDR3 nucleotides: TGTGCCAGCAGCTTTACAGGGGCCGCAGATACGCAGTATTTT. This translates into CASSFTGAADTQYF.

The rearrangement links TRBV19 to TRBJ2-7, with unresolved D. From germline, CDR1 is LNHDA and CDR2 SQIVND (reference sequence). The CDR3 length is 13 residues. The germline V and J ends were trimmed by 5 bases and 0 bases, with 8 bases remaining between them. CDR3 nucleotides: TGTGCCAGTAGTTCGTCGGTCTCCTACGAGCAGTACTTC. Amino acid sequence: CASSSSVSYEQYF.

This chain joins TRBV5-1 and TRBJ2-3; the D is unclear. Germline CDR1 reads SGHRS; CDR2 reads YFSETQ. Between the trimmed V and J ends, which lost 0 bases and 4 bases, there was a span of 6 bases. CDR3 length equals 13 residues. The CDR3 region is CASSLAYSDTQYF. The CDR3 DNA follows: TGCGCCAGCAGCTTGGCCTACTCAGATACGCAGTATTTT.

V and J are TRBV2 and TRBJ2-4; 10 bases line up with TRBD2. J was trimmed by 3 bases and V by 4 bases; bases with no gene match: 9. The CDR3 has 17 residues. The V gene's germline CDR1 is SNHLY and CDR2 FYNNEI. The CDR3 here is CASSATSGDLVKNIQYF. The CDR3 DNA sequence: TGTGCCAGCAGTGCCACTAGCGGGGATTTAGTCAAAAACATTCAGTACTTC.

This clone was picked up a small number of times. The gene calls are TRBV9 and TRBJ2-7; D gene uncertain. Per germline, CDR1 SGDLS and CDR2 YYNGEE. The CDR3 runs 12 residues. The V end lost 0 bases, the J end lost 4 bases, and 5 bases lay between the germline ends. The CDR3 here is CASSVVIYEQYF. CDR3 DNA sequence: TGTGCCAGCAGCGTAGTCATTTACGAGCAGTACTTC.

The chain joins TRBV11-3 to TRBJ1-4; 7 nucleotides agree with TRBD1. The CDR3 has 14 amino acids. Germline trimming cut 3 bases from V and 3 bases from J; bases unmatched to any gene: 1. CDR1 and CDR2 from the germline V gene are SGHNT and YENEEA. The DNA of the CDR3 is TGTGCCAGCAGCTTCGGGACAGCTAATGAAAAACTGTTTTTT. This encodes CASSFGTANEKLFF.

The chain joins TRBV11-2 to TRBJ2-7, with no clear D. Germline assignment: CDR1 SGHAT and CDR2 FQNNGV. The V gene lost 1 base and the J gene lost 2 bases, with 12 bases spanning the gap. This CDR3 is 15 amino acids long. CDR3 sequence: CASSLGPDLPYEQYF. DNA of the CDR3: TGTGCCAGCAGCTTAGGGCCGGATTTACCCTACGAGCAGTACTTC.

The chain employs TRBV7-9 and TRBJ2-5; weak D call: TRBD1 (5 bases). The end of the DNA fits TRBJ2-7 better, so the J call may be wrong. The CDR3 is made up of 15 amino acids. Germline assignment: CDR1 SEHNR and CDR2 FQNEAQ (reference sequence). The DNA of the CDR3 is TGTGCCAGCAGCCCCGAAAGTGCTAGGGGCTACGAGCAGTACTTC. Translated, it gives CASSPESARGYEQYF.

The chain is built from TRBV6-6 and TRBJ1-1; unclear D gene. The V end was cut by 5 bases, the J end by 4 bases, with 17 bases between. Germline V CDR1 and CDR2: MNHNY, SVGAGI (reference sequence). The CDR3 length is 15 residues. The DNA for the CDR3 is TGTGCCAGCAGTCTCTTAGCTATTCCGCCCACTGAAGCTTTCTTT. This encodes CASSLLAIPPTEAFF.

This chain uses TRBV29-1 with TRBJ2-3, with D uncertain. Deletions cut 2 bases from V and 3 bases from J, with 24 bases between. There are 18 residues in the CDR3. Germline CDR1 reads SQVTM; CDR2 reads ANQGSEA. The CDR3 DNA sequence: TGCAGCGTTGAACTCCCGGCTGGGAATTGGGCAGAGACAGATACGCAGTATTTT. This encodes CSVELPAGNWAETDTQYF.

The V and J genes are TRBV27 and TRBJ2-1; D is ambiguous. Trimming took off 3 bases at V and 7 bases at J, with 13 bases between the two ends. This CDR3 comprises 14 residues. The germline CDR1 and CDR2 sequences are MNHEY and SMNVEV (reference sequence). CDR3 sequence (DNA): TGTGCCAGCAGTTTTCTACCCCGTGAGAATGAGCAGTTCTTC. Translated: CASSFLPRENEQFF.

This rearrangement joins TRBV6-5 to TRBJ1-1; possibly TRBD1 for D (5 bases). This CDR3 spans 14 amino acids. Germline V lookup: CDR1 MNHEY, CDR2 SVGAGI. Trimming pared 6 bases from V and 6 bases from J, leaving 17 bases between. In DNA, the CDR3 is TGTGCCAGCAGCCCTATTACCGGGGACGCTGAAGCTTTCTTT. This encodes CASSPITGDAEAFF.

This chain joins TRBV29-1 and TRBJ1-1; a possible D gene is TRBD1 (6 bases). The length of the CDR3 is 15 residues. Trimming took 1 base from V and 1 from J, leaving 13 bases between them. CDR1 is SQVTM and CDR2 is ANQGSEA in the germline V gene. For the CDR3, the DNA is TGCAGCGTTGAAGGGACAGCTCGGACGAACACTGAAGCTTTCTTT. This codes for CSVEGTARTNTEAFF.

The rearrangement joins TRBV4-1 to TRBJ2-7; 8 bases match TRBD2. Germline lookup yields CDR1 MGHRA and CDR2 YSYEKL. The length of the CDR3 is 15 residues. V lost 1 base to trimming and J lost 3 bases; unmatched junction nucleotides: 5. CDR3 sequence: CASSQVTGTSYEQYF. DNA of the CDR3: TGCGCCAGCAGCCAAGTTACCGGGACTAGCTACGAGCAGTACTTC.

Concerning this clone: At one end, the junction sequence differs from germline, possibly due to a read error. The V call is TRBV7-8, the J call TRBJ2-7; D is uncertain. The CDR3 has 12 residues. The V gene's germline CDR1 is SGHVS and CDR2 FQNEAQ. The CDR3 loop is CASSLGSNEQYF. The CDR3 DNA is TGTGCCAGCAGCTTAGGCTCCAACGAGCAGTACTTC.

The chain joins TRBV4-1 to TRBJ2-7; D gene unclear. The V end lost 1 base, the J end lost 3 bases, and 13 bases lay between the germline ends. The CDR3 totals 15 residues. The germline V gene has CDR1 MGHRA and CDR2 YSYEKL. The CDR3 bases are TGCGCCAGCAGCCAAGTAGGAGAGTCTGACTACGAGCAGTACTTC. Amino acid sequence: CASSQVGESDYEQYF.

The V and J genes are TRBV5-1 and TRBJ2-1, with a possible D match to TRBD2 (5 bases). The CDR3 is made up of 13 amino acids. V was trimmed by 5 bases and J by 8 bases, leaving 14 bases between them. Germline CDR1 and CDR2: SGHRS and YFSETQ. Written as DNA, the CDR3 is TGCGCCAGCAGAATTGAGGGCGGCGATGAGCAGTTCTTC. Its protein product is CASRIEGGDEQFF.

The J gene is TRBJ1-1, the V gene TRBV2; no clear D gene. The V gene lost 4 bases and the J gene lost 3 bases, with 6 bases spanning the gap. The germline V gene encodes CDR1 SNHLY and CDR2 FYNNEI. The CDR3 extends over 12 amino acids. CDR3 loop: CASSVLDTEAFF. DNA of the CDR3: TGTGCCAGCAGTGTGCTGGACACTGAAGCTTTCTTT.

The chain has TRBV6-5 and TRBJ2-1; D not resolved. From germline, CDR1 is MNHEY and CDR2 SVGAGI. V lost 5 bases, J lost 9 bases, and 11 bases lay in between. This CDR3 is 12 amino acids long. The CDR3 protein is CASSVGSREQFF. CDR3 DNA: TGTGCCAGCAGTGTGGGATCGCGTGAGCAGTTCTTC.

This chain links TRBV30 with TRBJ2-7; possible D gene TRBD2, 6 bases. This CDR3 comprises 12 residues. Germline CDR1 is GTSNPN and CDR2 is SVGIG (reference sequence). With 5 bases removed from V and 7 bases from J, the gap between germline ends came to 15 bases. The CDR3 DNA is TGTGCCTGGCGGGGGATGAGGGTTGAGCAGTACTTC. Its translation is CAWRGMRVEQYF.